Below, 13 T cell receptor beta chains from the same sample are listed, as sequenced in a study of blood T cells in healthy people across ages. The use of a sample-barcoded 5' primer and a J-beta primer mix characterized a second PCR of about 7 to 12 cycles. One entry per CDR3 protein results from TCRdb running MiXCR on the 5' RACE reads. This sample carries about 1.8 million distinct CDR3 sequences, 40% to 55% of them seen once, and the ten largest clones take more than 2%. Sequenced sample: blood. All receptors come from a woman aged 40 to 50 in good health.

The chain combines TRBV4-2 with TRBJ2-5; D might be TRBD1 (5 bases). The CDR3 has 14 residues. Per the germline V gene, CDR1 is LGHNA and CDR2 is YNFKEQ. The V and J ends lost 0 bases and 4 bases respectively, with 9 bases between them. The CDR3 loop is CASSQDYRGETQYF. DNA for the CDR3: TGTGCCAGCAGCCAAGATTATAGGGGAGAGACCCAGTACTTC.

The genes are TRBV12-3 or TRBV12-4 and TRBJ2-3; 8 nucleotides align to TRBD2. The CDR3 has 15 residues. The V segment lost 4 bases and the J segment 1 base; nucleotides outside the gene matches: 4. CDR3 nucleotide sequence: TGTGCCAGCAGTTGGTTGACTAGCGGCACAGATACGCAGTATTTT. It translates to CASSWLTSGTDTQYF.

This sequence joins TRBV7-2 and TRBJ2-3; D gene ambiguous. Trimming took 2 bases from V and 6 from J, leaving 18 bases between them. CDR3 length equals 16 residues. Germline CDR1 reads SGHTA; CDR2 reads FQGNSA. CDR3 in amino acids: CASSLFWETQADTQYF. The DNA for the CDR3 is TGTGCCAGCAGCTTATTCTGGGAAACCCAGGCGGATACGCAGTATTTT.

This clonotype was seen a few times. This chain uses TRBV4-3 with TRBJ2-1; D possibly corresponds to TRBD1 (5 bases). Germline CDR1 is LGHNA and CDR2 is YSLEER. Trimming shortened V by 4 bases and J by 8 bases, and 18 bases separated the two germline ends. CDR3 length equals 15 residues. Written as DNA, the CDR3 is TGCGCCAGCAGCCGCGACGCAGGGTATTACGATGAGCAGTTCTTC. Translating it yields CASSRDAGYYDEQFF.

The chain uses TRBV10-3 and TRBJ2-4; D is perhaps TRBD1 or TRBD2 (5 bases each). Germline V gene sequence: CDR1 ENHRY, CDR2 SYGVKD. V was shortened by 4 bases and J by 0 bases, with 16 bases between the two germline ends. The CDR3 length is 17 residues. Written as DNA, the CDR3 is TGTGCCATCAGTGCTCTTTTCACAGGACTAGCCAAAAACATTCAGTACTTC. Its translation is CAISALFTGLAKNIQYF.

The gene calls are TRBV7-8 and TRBJ2-5; possible D gene TRBD2, 7 bases. V was cut by 5 bases and J by 0 bases, with 13 bases left in between. Looked up from germline, CDR1 is SGHVS and CDR2 is FQNEAQ. The CDR3 loop spans 15 amino acids. The CDR3: CASSEGGTYQETQYF. The DNA for the CDR3 is TGTGCCAGCAGCGAGGGGGGGACGTACCAAGAGACCCAGTACTTC.

The CDR3 protein is CSARVNLPGINYGYTF. DNA of the CDR3: TGCAGTGCTAGAGTTAATCTTCCCGGTATCAACTATGGCTACACCTTC. The chain is built from TRBV20-1 and TRBJ1-2; no firm D call. The CDR3 sequence is 16 residues long. V dropped 1 base and J dropped 2 bases, with 17 bases sitting between them. Germline CDR1 is DFQATT and CDR2 is SNEGSKA (reference sequence).

This clonotype showed up just once. The CDR3 bases are TGTGCCAGCAGCCAAGATGGGACATCGTTCGGCTACACCTTC. It codes for CASSQDGTSFGYTF. The rearrangement joins TRBV14 to TRBJ1-2; weak D call: TRBD1 (6 bases). The CDR3 consists of 14 residues. The V and J ends lost 0 bases and 8 bases respectively, with 13 bases between them. CDR1 and CDR2 from the germline V gene are SGHDN and FVKESK.

CDR3 sequence: CASFEAGGFNEQFF. DNA for the CDR3: TGTGCCAGCTTTGAAGCGGGGGGGTTCAATGAGCAGTTCTTC. The chain carries TRBV2 and TRBJ2-1; 10 nucleotides line up with TRBD2. J was trimmed by 6 bases and V by 8 bases; bases with no gene match: 7. Germline lookup yields CDR1 SNHLY and CDR2 FYNNEI. CDR3 size: 14 residues.

This clonotype was seen only a few times. This rearrangement joins TRBV12-3 or TRBV12-4 to TRBJ2-4; D ambiguous. V was pared by 2 bases and J by 2 bases, with 10 bases between. CDR3 length: 15 residues. This CDR3 is CASSLKGGSKNIQYF. CDR3 nucleotides: TGTGCCAGCAGTTTAAAGGGCGGATCCAAAAACATTCAGTACTTC.

The rearrangement uses TRBV12-5 and TRBJ2-1; perhaps TRBD2 as D (6 bases). The germline gives CDR1 LGHNT, CDR2 FRNRAP. This CDR3 comprises 13 residues. V shed 1 base and J shed 6 bases, with 7 bases lying between them. The CDR3 bases are TGTGCTAGTGGTTTGGGGCGGGGCAATGAGCAGTTCTTC. Its translation is CASGLGRGNEQFF.

This chain joins TRBV28 and TRBJ1-2; no reliable D call. The germline V gene has CDR1 MDHEN and CDR2 SYDVKM. V lost 4 bases to trimming and J lost 3 bases, with 12 bases between them. The CDR3 is made up of 14 amino acids. CDR3 sequence: CASSSRGEDYGYTF. CDR3 coding DNA: TGTGCCAGCAGTTCGCGGGGTGAGGACTATGGCTACACCTTC.

CDR3: CASSQEISGFQETQYF. The DNA of the CDR3 is TGTGCCAGCAGCCAAGAAATATCGGGCTTCCAAGAGACCCAGTACTTC. This chain uses TRBV3-1 with TRBJ2-5; D ambiguous. Trimming shortened V by 0 bases and J by 1 base, and 12 bases separated the two germline ends. The CDR3 totals 16 residues. Germline V CDR1 and CDR2: LGHDT, YNNKEL (reference sequence).